What follows is one TCR beta chain and its context. What it binds is not known. The entry originates in a study of T-cell memory formation after mild COVID-19. Notes on the study in general: Nothing showed for sure that second-wave clones peaking on day 37 were SARS-CoV-2 specific.

The germline V and J ends were trimmed by 6 bases and 6 bases, with 6 bases remaining between them. The germline V gene has CDR1 LGHDT and CDR2 YNNKEL (reference sequence). The CDR3 extends over 11 amino acids. Libraries for TCRalpha and TCRbeta carried sample barcodes and unique molecular identifiers via 5'RACE. TCRdb independently ran MiXCR on the 5' RACE reads; one entry per CDR3 protein. The table records around 410,000 distinct CDR3 sequences, under 25% of them present only once. This clonotype originated in an adult woman who had mild COVID-19 (a few samples of this study predate the infection). Cell type and time point are not known. The sample comprised PBMCs or a T cell subset sorted from them (not recorded which). The chain links TRBV3-1 to TRBJ2-1, with a tentative D call TRBD2 (6 bases). CDR3 coding DNA: TGTGCCAGCAGGACTAGCAATGAGCAGTTCTTC. It codes for CASRTSNEQFF.